The next 7 T cell receptor beta chains were all read from a single sample in a study of blood T cells in healthy people across ages. Sample-barcoded 5' priming and a J-beta primer mix drove a second PCR of about 7 to 12 cycles. TCRdb itself ran the 5' RACE reads through MiXCR, one entry per CDR3 protein. The sample has 1.5 million to 1.9 million distinct CDR3 sequences, about 45% seen once. Sequenced: blood. The receptors shown here come from a woman between 18 and 29 years old in good health.

The V call is TRBV27, the J call TRBJ2-7; D call uncertain. V was trimmed by 2 bases and J by 7 bases, leaving 12 bases between them. The germline V gene has CDR1 MNHEY and CDR2 SMNVEV (reference sequence). This CDR3 spans 13 amino acids. CDR3 nucleotides: TGTGCCAGCAGTTTACTCCTAGGACGAGAGCAGTACTTC. Its protein is CASSLLLGREQYF.

This clonotype came up a few times. V and J are TRBV10-2 and TRBJ2-7; maybe TRBD2 (5 bases). The CDR3 length is 13 residues. V was pared by 8 bases and J by 0 bases, with 11 bases between. CDR1 and CDR2 from the germline V gene are WSHSY and SAAADI. The CDR3 nucleotides are TGCGCCAGCGGACTGAGGAGCTCCTACGAGCAGTACTTC. Translating it yields CASGLRSSYEQYF.

V gene TRBV12-3 or TRBV12-4 combines with J gene TRBJ2-1; TRBD2 agrees at 7 bases. J lost 0 bases, V lost 6 bases, and 5 bases had no gene match. CDR3 length: 15 residues. The CDR3 here is CASRFSGYSYNEQFF. The CDR3 bases are TGTGCCAGCAGATTTAGCGGGTACTCCTACAATGAGCAGTTCTTC.

The chain links TRBV6-1 to TRBJ2-7; 8 bases match TRBD1. The DNA end is a closer match to TRBJ2-5, so the J assignment may be wrong. The germline CDR1 and CDR2 sequences are MNHNS and SASEGT. This CDR3 contains 14 residues. In DNA form, the CDR3 reads TGTGCCAGCAAGTTGACAGGGGATAAAGAGACCCAGTACTTC. Its protein is CASKLTGDKETQYF.

This chain links TRBV24-1 with TRBJ1-1; TRBD1 agrees at 8 bases. This CDR3 comprises 14 residues. V shed 7 bases and J 3 bases; nucleotides not matched to a gene: 6. In germline, CDR1 is KGHDR, CDR2 SFDVKD. This CDR3 reads CATRQGAVDTEAFF. Here the CDR3 DNA reads TGTGCCACCAGGCAGGGGGCTGTCGACACTGAAGCTTTCTTT.

V usage is TRBV12-3 or TRBV12-4 and J usage is TRBJ1-1; 7 nucleotides agree with TRBD1. The CDR3 runs to 18 residues. The junction had 17 bases not matched to a gene; V was cut back by 6 bases and J by 1 base. This chain's CDR3 is CASRSLPGGPMRNTEAFF. DNA for the CDR3: TGTGCCAGCAGGTCCCTCCCAGGGGGGCCTATGAGGAACACTGAAGCTTTCTTT.

There are many counts of this clonotype. The genes are TRBV29-1 and TRBJ2-5; 9 nucleotides agree with TRBD2. V shed 3 bases, J shed 3 bases, and the junction held 8 bases outside the gene matches. Germline CDR1 SQVTM, CDR2 ANQGSEA. The CDR3 sequence is 15 residues long. CDR3 amino acids: CSVDRTSVGEETQYF. CDR3 DNA: TGCAGCGTTGACCGGACTAGCGTAGGTGAAGAGACCCAGTACTTC.